The clone carrying this T cell receptor (beta chain) was observed once. The antigen remains undetermined. These data belong to a study of shared clonotypes between healthy human individuals. Assay: immunoSEQ multiplex PCR; the TCRdb copy retains only in-frame clones and omits some. The data show around 700,000 clones, around 72% seen once. This CDR3 has 16 amino acids. With V trimmed by 2 bases and J by 7 bases, 8 bases remained unmatched. CDR1 is MDHEN, CDR2 SYDVKM, per germline. Points from the study as a whole: The four-donor shared clonotypes exceeded non-shared clonotypes in generation probability, with non-shared ones scoring lower. Around 5% was the fraction of naive CD4 clonotypes found shared across several donors.

The clonotype comes from a young woman in good health. Sequencing was carried out using memory CD4+ T cells sorted from blood. Sample subset: CD45RA-negative fraction. This chain connects TRBV28 to TRBJ2-2, with TRBD2 matching over 9 bases. The CDR3 is CASSLRAGGLVGELFF. The CDR3 DNA follows: TGTGCCAGCAGTTTACGGGCGGGAGGGCTAGTCGGGGAGCTGTTTTTT.